The sequence of this T cell receptor beta chain was determined in a study of control samples from healthy donors and cancer patients. Assay used: immunoSEQ multiplex PCR; TCRdb lists only in-frame clones, some missing. Here the sample spans roughly 100,000 clones, around 89% being singletons. Germline assignment: CDR1 LGHDT and CDR2 YNNKEL (reference sequence). This CDR3 has 15 residues. V was clipped by 4 bases and J by 5 bases, with 15 bases between them. This chain links TRBV3-1 (or the pseudogene TRBV3-2) with TRBJ2-1, with D perhaps matching TRBD1 or TRBD2 (5 bases each). The receptor comes from a man aged 60-69 years with lung cancer. The specimen was PBMCs. CDR3 residues: CASSLPGPIHNEQFF. CDR3 bases: TGTGCCAGCAGCCTCCCGGGACCAATCCACAATGAGCAGTTCTTC.